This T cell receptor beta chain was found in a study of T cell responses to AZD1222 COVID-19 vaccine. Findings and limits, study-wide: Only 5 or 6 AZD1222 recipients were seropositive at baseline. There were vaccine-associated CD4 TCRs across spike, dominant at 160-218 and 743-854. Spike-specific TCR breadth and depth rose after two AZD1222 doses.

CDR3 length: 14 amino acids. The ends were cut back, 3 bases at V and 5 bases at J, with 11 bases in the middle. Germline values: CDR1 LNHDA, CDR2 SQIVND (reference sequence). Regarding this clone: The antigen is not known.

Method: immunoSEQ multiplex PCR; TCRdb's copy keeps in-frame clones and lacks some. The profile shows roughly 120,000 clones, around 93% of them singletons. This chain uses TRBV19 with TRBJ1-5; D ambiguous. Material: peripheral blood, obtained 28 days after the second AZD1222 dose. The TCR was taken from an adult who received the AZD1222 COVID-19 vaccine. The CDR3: CASSIVGFYQPQHF. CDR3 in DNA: TGTGCCAGTAGTATTGTCGGGTTCTATCAGCCCCAGCATTTT.